Detailed here is one T cell receptor beta chain. Antigen unknown. This specimen belongs to a study of shared clonotypes between healthy human individuals. About the research overall: Donors, aged 18 to 49, were two women and a few men. Overall study findings and caveats: Clonotypes which were not shared had lower generation probabilities than clonotypes that all four donors shared.

This CDR3 has 15 residues. The V and J ends lost 6 bases and 6 bases respectively, with 18 bases between them. Germline V lookup: CDR1 SGHTA, CDR2 FQGTGA. Over several immunoSEQ plates, each subset's genomic DNA was distributed in even portions. TCRdb keeps only in-frame clones here, not all; method: immunoSEQ multiplex PCR. The data contain 2 million to 2.5 million clones, 93% of them singletons. The sample was naive CD4+ T cells from PBMCs. Subset reported: CD45RA+ positively selected. This rearrangement joins TRBV7-3 to TRBJ2-1, with a possible D match to TRBD1 (7 bases). This receptor was obtained from a man aged 18 to 29 in good health. Some clones in this sample may be carry-over from other donors' samples. CDR3 DNA sequence: TGTGCCAGCAGTAGGGGGCGGGACGGATCCAATGAGCAGTTCTTC. Its protein product is CASSRGRDGSNEQFF. The full variable domain, completed using reference TRBV7-3 and TRBJ2-1, is GAGVSQTPSNKVTEKGKYVELRCDPISGHTALYWYRQSLGQGPEFLIYFQGTGAADDSGLPNDRFFAVRPEGSVSTLKIQRTERGDSAVYLCASSRGRDGSNEQFFGPGTRLTVL.